Presented here are 27 T cell receptor beta chains from one specimen sequenced in a study of T cell responses to AZD1222 COVID-19 vaccine. Measured with immunoSEQ multiplex PCR; TCRdb has only the in-frame clones, and not every one. Seen here are 95,000 to 120,000 clones, about 92% observed once, and the top ten hold approximately 3%. Sequenced here: peripheral blood, sampled on day 0 of MenACWY control vaccination. The receptors were gathered from an adult in good health.

V and J are TRBV3-1 (or the pseudogene TRBV3-2) and TRBJ1-5; D unresolved. V lost 1 base to trimming and J lost 5 bases, with 12 bases between them. CDR3 length: 15 amino acids. The germline V gene encodes CDR1 LGHDT and CDR2 YNNKEL (reference sequence). The CDR3 DNA is TGTGCCAGCAGCCAAGGGAGGGTCTCGGATCAGCCCCAGCATTTT. This codes for CASSQGRVSDQPQHF.

The chain carries TRBV6-4 and TRBJ1-5, with 9 bases lining up with TRBD1. Germline CDR1 is MRHNA and CDR2 is SNTAGT. CDR3 length equals 15 residues. Unmatched junction bases numbered 5, after V lost 3 bases and J lost 5 bases. For the CDR3, the DNA is TGTGCCAGCAGTGATCGCGGACAGGGGCATCAGCCCCAGCATTTT. Translating gives CASSDRGQGHQPQHF.

About this clone itself: It may be a read error: a sequence one base away is much more abundant. The V gene is TRBV6-5, the J gene TRBJ2-2; D is ambiguous. Per the germline V gene, CDR1 is MNHEY and CDR2 is SVGAGI. This CDR3 has 11 residues. V lost 4 bases and J 6 bases, leaving 3 bases between the germline ends. The CDR3 DNA reads TGTGCCAGCAGTTTCTCCGGGGAGCTGTTTTTT. It is translated as CASSFSGELFF.

This clone was seen just once. V is TRBV2 and J is TRBJ1-5; the D is unclear. The CDR3 sequence is 13 residues long. Trimming took off 0 bases at V and 4 bases at J, with 4 bases between the two ends. In germline, CDR1 is SNHLY, CDR2 FYNNEI. This chain's CDR3 is CASSEALNQPQHF. The CDR3 nucleotides are TGTGCCAGCAGTGAAGCGCTTAATCAGCCCCAGCATTTT. Based on the CDR3 plus reference TRBV2 and TRBJ1-5, the full variable domain is EPEVTQTPSHQVTQMGQEVILRCVPISNHLYFYWYRQILGQKVEFLVSFYNNEISEKSEIFDDQFSVERPDGSNFTLKIRSTKLEDSAMYFCASSEALNQPQHFGDGTRLSIL.

This clone occurred once. The CDR3 sequence: CASSPNGYEQYF. CDR3 in DNA: TGTGCCAGCTCACCAAATGGCTACGAGCAGTACTTC. J is TRBJ2-7 and V is TRBV18; D remains unclear. In germline, CDR1 is KGHSH, CDR2 LQKENI. The CDR3 runs 12 residues. V gave up 2 bases and J gave up 3 bases, with 5 bases separating them.

CDR3 sequence: CASSRSRVEGYEQYF. CDR3 in DNA: TGTGCCAGCTCACGTAGCAGGGTTGAGGGATACGAGCAGTACTTC. V usage is TRBV18 and J usage is TRBJ2-7; D assignment may be TRBD1 or TRBD2 (5 bases each). This CDR3 has 15 residues. V was cut by 4 bases and J by 4 bases, with 17 bases left in between. CDR1 and CDR2 (germline): KGHSH, LQKENI.

The chain joins TRBV4-2 to TRBJ2-7; 10 nucleotides match TRBD1. Germline-derived CDR1 and CDR2 are LGHNA and YNFKEQ. This CDR3 is built from 16 residues. V lost 3 bases to trimming and J lost 3 bases; unmatched junction nucleotides: 8. The DNA for the CDR3 is TGTGCCAGCAGCCACGCTACCGGGACAGGGGACTACGAGCAGTACTTC. It yields the protein CASSHATGTGDYEQYF.

This clone was seen a handful of times. The J gene is TRBJ1-2, the V gene TRBV5-5; no clear D gene. In germline, CDR1 is SGHKS, CDR2 YYEKEE (reference sequence). V shed 0 bases and J shed 4 bases, with 13 bases lying between them. The CDR3 totals 15 residues. CDR3 in DNA: TGTGCCAGCAGCTTGGGCCTCGACTGGGCCTATGGCTACACCTTC. It is translated as CASSLGLDWAYGYTF.

In regard to this clone: One junction end disagrees with the germline gene, perhaps due to a read error. The rearrangement uses TRBV6-2 or TRBV6-3 and TRBJ1-5, with unresolved D. The CDR3 totals 13 residues. The germline V gene has CDR1 MNHEY and CDR2 SVGEGT. The CDR3 nucleotides are TGTGCCACCAGTTCAGGAGGCAATCAGCCCCAGCATTTT. Protein sequence: CATSSGGNQPQHF.

V gene TRBV30 combines with J gene TRBJ2-7, with D unclear. Germline CDR1 reads GTSNPN; CDR2 reads SVGIG (reference sequence). Trimming removed 0 bases from V and 5 bases from J, with 11 bases in between. The CDR3 consists of 13 residues. The CDR3 nucleotides read TGTGCCTGGAGTGTCAAAGGTTTGGACGAGCAGTACTTC. This gives the protein CAWSVKGLDEQYF.

The CDR3 DNA reads as TGTGCCAGCAGGGATGGACAGGGGGTGCATGGCTACACCTTC. Protein: CASRDGQGVHGYTF. V gene TRBV6-4 combines with J gene TRBJ1-2; 10 bases map to TRBD1. This CDR3 region has 14 residues. Germline V lookup: CDR1 MRHNA, CDR2 SNTAGT. The V gene end was trimmed by 6 bases and the J gene end by 6 bases; junction bases not matched to a gene: 7.

The chain combines TRBV9 with TRBJ2-1; possibly TRBD1 for D (6 bases). V lost 0 bases and J lost 2, with 15 bases in between. Germline lookup yields CDR1 SGDLS and CDR2 YYNGEE. This CDR3 is 17 amino acids long. CDR3 DNA: TGTGCCAGCAGCGTAGCTACGGGCAGGGGCACCTACAATGAGCAGTTCTTC. Protein sequence: CASSVATGRGTYNEQFF.

This chain links TRBV9 with TRBJ2-7; TRBD1 aligns across 10 bases. The junction had 0 bases not matched to a gene; V was cut back by 0 bases and J by 6 bases. The CDR3 covers 13 residues. The V gene's germline CDR1 is SGDLS and CDR2 YYNGEE. The CDR3 coding sequence is TGTGCCAGCAGCGTAGGGACAGGGGGCGAGCAGTACTTC. Encoded protein: CASSVGTGGEQYF.

V gene TRBV7-9 combines with J gene TRBJ1-6; D perhaps matches TRBD1 (6 bases). V lost 4 bases and J lost 5, with 15 bases in between. CDR3 length equals 16 residues. The germline V gene encodes CDR1 SEHNR and CDR2 FQNEAQ (reference sequence). CDR3 DNA sequence: TGTGCCAGCAGCTATTCCACGGGACACGATAATTCACCCCTCCACTTT. The encoded protein is CASSYSTGHDNSPLHF.

The chain uses TRBV7-9 and TRBJ1-1, with 10 bases matching TRBD1. CDR1 is SEHNR and CDR2 is FQNEAQ in the germline V gene (reference sequence). V gave up 7 bases and J gave up 3 bases; unmatched junction bases: 2. CDR3 length: 13 amino acids. CDR3 DNA: TGTGCCAGCATCGGGACAGGGGACACTGAAGCTTTCTTT. Its translation is CASIGTGDTEAFF.

J is TRBJ1-6 and V is TRBV11-2; 10 positions agree with TRBD1. This CDR3 has 15 residues. Germline V gene sequence: CDR1 SGHAT, CDR2 FQNNGV. The V and J ends lost 6 bases and 7 bases, in that order; junction bases with no gene match: 6. In DNA form, the CDR3 reads TGTGCCAGCAGTACTCTGGGACAGGGGAATTCACCCCTCCACTTT. Translated, it gives CASSTLGQGNSPLHF.

This chain links TRBV6-6 with TRBJ1-5; D is ambiguous. CDR3 length: 14 residues. V lost 2 bases to trimming and J lost 4 bases, with 9 bases between them. The germline gives CDR1 MNHNY, CDR2 SVGAGI (reference sequence). This CDR3 is CASSYVEVNQPQHF. For the CDR3, the DNA is TGTGCCAGCAGTTACGTAGAGGTGAATCAGCCCCAGCATTTT.

The chain couples TRBV28 to TRBJ1-1, with 9 positions matching TRBD1. The V gene end was trimmed by 5 bases and the J gene end by 5 bases; junction bases not matched to a gene: 9. The CDR3 is 15 residues long. Germline assignment: CDR1 MDHEN and CDR2 SYDVKM. Here the CDR3 DNA reads TGTGCCAGCAGTAGATGGATGGGACAGGGTACTGAAGCTTTCTTT. Translation: CASSRWMGQGTEAFF.

The sample holds one count of this clone. V gene TRBV3-1 (or the pseudogene TRBV3-2) combines with J gene TRBJ1-6, with 7 bases matching TRBD1. V lost 4 bases to trimming and J lost 2 bases; unmatched junction nucleotides: 2. The CDR3 is 15 residues long. Germline V lookup: CDR1 LGHDT, CDR2 YNNKEL (reference sequence). The CDR3 DNA is TGTGCCAGCAGCCGTGGACAGGCCTATAATTCACCCCTCCACTTT. This encodes CASSRGQAYNSPLHF.

The chain joins TRBV28 to TRBJ2-1, with a weak D call TRBD2 (6 bases). CDR3 length: 16 amino acids. Germline-derived CDR1 and CDR2 are MDHEN and SYDVKM. Trimming removed 3 bases at V and 4 bases at J, with 16 bases between. Here the CDR3 reads CASSFPGSGSYNEQFF. The CDR3 region has the DNA TGTGCCAGCAGTTTCCCCGGCAGCGGGTCGTACAATGAGCAGTTCTTC.

This chain joins TRBV3-1 (or the pseudogene TRBV3-2) and TRBJ1-1; a weak D match, TRBD1 (5 bases). The CDR3 length is 16 residues. With 0 bases removed from V and 3 bases from J, the gap between germline ends came to 14 bases. Germline V gives CDR1 LGHDT, CDR2 YNNKEL (reference sequence). CDR3 DNA sequence: TGTGCCAGCAGCCAAGACCCGGGACTGAGGGACACTGAAGCTTTCTTT. Translated: CASSQDPGLRDTEAFF.

The V gene is TRBV28, the J gene TRBJ1-2, with D uncertain. Germline CDR1 reads MDHEN; CDR2 reads SYDVKM. The CDR3 totals 13 residues. With 8 bases removed from V and 2 bases from J, the gap between germline ends came to 12 bases. The DNA for the CDR3 is TGTGCCAGCCTGCAGGACGGCAACTATGGCTACACCTTC. This codes for CASLQDGNYGYTF.

The chain couples TRBV19 to TRBJ2-2; 15 bases fit TRBD2. With 5 bases clipped from V and 0 bases from J, the junction kept 4 bases outside the gene matches. The CDR3 has 18 residues. Germline V gene lookup returns CDR1 LNHDA and CDR2 SQIVND (reference sequence). In DNA form, the CDR3 reads TGTGCCAGTAGTTTCGGGACTAGCGGGGGGACGAACACCGGGGAGCTGTTTTTT. It encodes CASSFGTSGGTNTGELFF.

This clone turned up a few times. This chain joins TRBV2 and TRBJ2-7; TRBD1 aligns across 7 bases. The CDR3 is 13 amino acids. The germline gives CDR1 SNHLY, CDR2 FYNNEI. The trim removed 8 bases at V and 5 bases at J, leaving 9 bases unmatched. The CDR3 region is CASFYFDRDEQYF. The CDR3, as DNA: TGTGCCAGCTTTTACTTCGACAGGGACGAGCAGTACTTC.

The chain links TRBV19 to TRBJ1-5; D is undetermined. V shed 2 bases and J shed 4 bases, with 9 bases lying between them. This CDR3 has 14 amino acids. Germline loops: CDR1 LNHDA, CDR2 SQIVND (reference sequence). The CDR3 protein is CASSIQVGNQPQHF. The CDR3 region has the DNA TGTGCCAGTAGTATACAGGTGGGTAATCAGCCCCAGCATTTT.

This sequence joins TRBV11-2 and TRBJ2-1; TRBD1 matches at 9 bases. Germline V lookup: CDR1 SGHAT, CDR2 FQNNGV. The V gene end was trimmed by 2 bases and the J gene end by 2 bases; junction bases not matched to a gene: 7. This CDR3 region has 17 residues. The DNA of the CDR3 is TGTGCCAGCAGCTTAAACTCCGGGACAGGGACCTACAATGAGCAGTTCTTC. Protein: CASSLNSGTGTYNEQFF.

J is TRBJ1-5 and V is TRBV9, with D uncertain. Trimming took off 4 bases at V and 7 bases at J, with 12 bases between the two ends. The CDR3 runs to 13 residues. The germline V gene encodes CDR1 SGDLS and CDR2 YYNGEE. DNA for the CDR3: TGTGCCAGCAGCCCGTTTTCGGACCAGCCCCAGCATTTT. Protein: CASSPFSDQPQHF.